This note documents a single T cell receptor beta chain sequence. No antigen is known for it. Sequenced by immunoSEQ multiplex PCR; TCRdb stores in-frame clones only, minus some. The sample yields 950,000 to 1,100,000 clones, about 80% seen once. These data come from a study of shared clonotypes between healthy human individuals. Each of the donors was a healthy adult who was HIV-negative and had not had a recent acute infection or vaccination. V was clipped by 3 bases and J by 3 bases; unmatched bases: 18. Germline lookup yields CDR1 MNHGY and CDR2 SVAAGI. The CDR3 runs to 20 residues. Notes on the study in general: Naive CD4 clonotype sharing across a few donors was approximately 5.2%.

Material: memory CD4+ T cells from PBMCs. Subset meaning: CD45RA-negative fraction. The V gene is TRBV6-9, the J gene TRBJ1-5, with 9 bases lining up with TRBD1. This TCR derives from a young man in good health. Some clones in this sample may be carry-over from other donors' samples. The CDR3 sequence: CASSYQGADLGQGNNQPQHF. As DNA, the CDR3 is TGTGCCAGCAGTTACCAGGGGGCGGACCTAGGACAGGGGAACAATCAGCCCCAGCATTTT.